Here is one T cell receptor (beta chain) with its context. The target antigen is unknown. CDR1 is SGDLS, CDR2 YYNGEE, per germline. CDR3 length: 15 residues. Trimming shortened V by 2 bases and J by 0 bases, and 9 bases separated the two germline ends. This specimen comes from a study of shared clonotypes between healthy human individuals. About the research overall: Three plates were used per donor for CD4 naive, three for CD4 memory, two for CD8 naive and one for CD8 memory.

Notes on the study in general: The diversity represented, both genetic and in exposure history, was limited by few donors.

All donors were Caucasian adults living in Nashville, Tennessee. Each replicate PCR on the sorted subsets used about 0.2 ug DNA (around 30,000 T cell genomes). The assay was immunoSEQ multiplex PCR, and TCRdb's table has in-frame clones only and misses some. The table includes about 1.1 million clones, 70% to 80% detected once. Material for sequencing was memory CD4+ T cells from PBMCs. Indicated subset: CD45RA-negative fraction. V is TRBV9 and J is TRBJ1-3, with D possibly being TRBD1 (6 bases). This clonotype was obtained from a man aged 18 to 30 in good health. Some clones in this sample may be carry-over from other donors' samples. The CDR3 here is CASSVQGPSGNTIYF. The CDR3 DNA sequence: TGTGCCAGCAGCGTCCAGGGGCCCTCTGGAAACACCATATATTTT.